Sequencing of this T cell receptor (beta chain) was carried out in a study of T cells in Graves' hyperthyroidism and ophthalmopathy. This clonotype was seen only a few times. Per germline, CDR1 MGHRA and CDR2 YSYEKL. The CDR3 is made up of 17 amino acids. The trim removed 4 bases at V and 7 bases at J, leaving 7 bases unmatched. Template material for amplifying TCR beta CDR3 regions consisted of RNA transcripts. First-round RT-PCR of the TCR CDR3 relied on the HTBI primer set. Using its own MiXCR run on the multiplex PCR reads, TCRdb lists one record per CDR3 protein. The sample holds some 340,000 distinct CDR3 sequences; 12% to 15% are singletons and the top ten take roughly 35%.

Material: blood. The sequence came from a woman aged 40 to 50 with Graves' ophthalmopathy. The chain couples TRBV4-1 to TRBJ2-1; 16 nucleotides match TRBD2. CDR3 amino acids: CASSPMGLAGGMNEQFF. The CDR3 DNA sequence: TGCGCCAGCAGCCCGATGGGACTAGCGGGGGGGATGAATGAGCAGTTCTTC.